Ten or more counts support the clone carrying this T cell receptor (beta chain). This sample was taken from a study of quantifying T cell responses using KT2 cells. Study-level background: TCR alpha and beta constant-region primers primed reverse transcription of RNA. The T4 ligation step was estimated to exceed 8.5% efficiency under optimum conditions.

The cDNA 3' end received a ligated oligonucleotide with a UMI. An equimolar mix of RC1.1 and RC1.2 primed the beta chain across TRBC1 and TRBC2. From the second PCR onward, TCR alpha and beta chains were processed separately. Using its own MiXCR run on the UMI-ligation and nested PCR reads, TCRdb lists one record per CDR3 protein. Of over 55,000 distinct CDR3 sequences in the sample, roughly an eighth were seen once. The CDR3 is 13 residues long. Germline V gives CDR1 WNHNN, CDR2 SYGVQD (reference sequence). Deletions cut 2 bases from V and 4 bases from J, with 9 bases between. KT2, a clone with a known TCR, was spiked into unfractionated PBMC. A range of KT2-to-PBMC ratios was made using fixed PBMC numbers.

Source material: PBMCs spiked with cells of the T cell clone KT2. This clonotype was obtained from a human donor. The chain carries TRBV10-1 and TRBJ2-7, with unresolved D. As DNA, the CDR3 is TGCGCCAGCAGTGAGGTGGTCCTTTACGAGCAGTACTTC. Protein sequence: CASSEVVLYEQYF.